Following are 3 T cell receptor beta chains from one sample sequenced in a study of vaccination and CD4 T cells after COVID-19. Sequenced with the Oncomine TCR Beta short-read assay was DNA taken from cultured CD4+ T cells. TCRdb independently ran MiXCR on the PCR reads; one entry per CDR3 protein. This sample has more than 9,000 distinct CDR3 sequences, with over 70% found just once. For these TCRs, the target antigens are not known. The treatment is: approximately nine-day PBMC culture with coronavirus spike peptide pools or control peptides (ViraFEST assay). What was sequenced was CD4+ T cells from blood, cultured in vitro. Every receptor here comes from a human donor who had recovered from COVID-19.

The chain uses TRBV6-1 and TRBJ2-1, with 8 bases identical to TRBD2. Germline trimming cut 7 bases from V and 6 bases from J; bases unmatched to any gene: 11. Germline CDR1 is MNHNS and CDR2 is SASEGT. The CDR3 is 15 residues long. CDR3 sequence: CASNLGRARANEQFF. The CDR3 DNA reads as TGTGCCAGCAACCTCGGGAGGGCCAGGGCCAATGAGCAGTTCTTC.

This chain connects TRBV24-1 to TRBJ1-5, with a tentative D call TRBD1 (6 bases). Germline CDR1 and CDR2: KGHDR and SFDVKD. The length of the CDR3 is 13 residues. The V end was cut by 7 bases, the J end by 5 bases, with 11 bases between. The CDR3 DNA reads TGTGCCACCAGCCCCGGGGGCTATCAGCCCCAGCATTTT. It encodes CATSPGGYQPQHF.

The gene calls are TRBV27 and TRBJ2-2, with D tentatively TRBD2 (5 bases). Trimming removed 3 bases at V and 6 bases at J, with 11 bases between. The CDR3 consists of 14 residues. The germline gives CDR1 MNHEY, CDR2 SMNVEV (reference sequence). CDR3 sequence: CASSLSLAAGELFF. In DNA, the CDR3 is TGTGCCAGCAGTTTGTCGCTAGCCGCCGGGGAGCTGTTTTTT.